Sequencing of this TCR beta chain was carried out in a study of blood T cell repertoires in COVID-19. In the study overall: Italy, Spain and the United States were the sources of the convalescent and acute COVID-19 samples. PBMCs, B-cell-depleted T cells, or T cells provided the cDNA or gDNA that made up the material.

Authors' processing steps: The authors estimated nucleated cell counts from reference gene primer amplification. Using immunoSEQ multiplex PCR, the repertoire was profiled, and TCRdb retains in-frame clones only, with some absent. Clonal size and the V and J genes are those of that table, whereas D and trimming came from the DNA. The table includes about 440,000 clones, 85% to 90% detected once. Sequencing used peripheral blood. The TCR was taken from a young woman with acute or convalescent COVID-19.

The CDR3 loop reads CASSQEPGLQNTEAFF. In DNA, the CDR3 is TGCGCCAGCAGCCAAGAACCGGGACTCCAGAACACTGAAGCTTTCTTT. The chain joins TRBV4-1 to TRBJ1-1, with a weak D call TRBD1 (5 bases). The CDR3 runs to 16 residues. Trimming pared 0 bases from V and 1 base from J, leaving 12 bases between. Germline CDR1 reads MGHRA; CDR2 reads YSYEKL.